The subject of this entry is one T cell receptor beta chain. In the study's own analysis: Counts of nucleated cells, estimated from reference gene primer amplification, were obtained. Sequenced by immunoSEQ multiplex PCR; TCRdb stores in-frame clones only, minus some. The V and J calls and clone size are taken from that table; D and trimming were inferred from the DNA. The sample has 60,000 to 90,000 clones, 70% to 90% seen once. The sample belongs to a study of blood T cell repertoires in COVID-19. Study context: Sample material is recorded as cDNA or gDNA derived from T cells, B-cell-depleted T cells, or PBMCs.

This CDR3 comprises 14 residues. The J segment lost 2 bases and the V segment lost 7 bases, leaving 9 bases of the junction unmatched. Germline assignment: CDR1 SQVTM and CDR2 ANQGSEA. The clonotype comes from a man aged 60 to 69 with COVID-19, enrolled during active disease. The gene calls are TRBV29-1 and TRBJ1-1; 8 bases map to TRBD1. Sequencing was carried out using peripheral blood. CDR3: CSANPQGANTEAFF. The CDR3 DNA sequence: TGCAGCGCTAATCCCCAGGGGGCCAACACTGAAGCTTTCTTT. Full variable domain (rest looked up from reference TRBV29-1 and TRBJ1-1): SAVISQKPSRDICQRGTSLTIQCQVDSQVTMMFWYRQQPGQSLTLIATANQGSEATYESGFVIDKFPISRPNLTFSTLTVSNMSPEDSSIYLCSANPQGANTEAFFGQGTRLTVV.